This TCR beta chain was sequenced for a study of blood T cell repertoires in COVID-19. At the level of the study: Whether acute or convalescent, the COVID-19 samples came from the United States, Italy and Spain.

A Seattle source enrolled patients during active infection and followed them longitudinally. Trimming cost V 5 bases and J 6 bases, with 13 bases left between them. CDR1 is KGHSH, CDR2 LQKENI, per germline. The length of the CDR3 is 13 residues. The authors' processing: Reference gene primer amplification gave estimated nucleated cell counts. TCRdb's table, derived via immunoSEQ multiplex PCR, lists solely in-frame clones and lacks some. Clonal size and the V and J genes are those of that table, whereas D and trimming came from the DNA. Of nearly 250,000 clones listed, approximately 85% were seen once; the top ten hold 5.5% to 6.5%.

The V and J genes are TRBV18 and TRBJ1-1; unclear D gene. The TCR comes from a woman older than 75 with COVID-19, enrolled during active disease. Sequenced input: peripheral blood. The CDR3 here is CASSIGKSPEAFF. The CDR3 DNA reads TGTGCCAGCTCAATCGGGAAATCACCTGAAGCTTTCTTT.